Listed here are 10 T cell receptor beta chains from one sample, sequenced in a study of siplizumab effects on memory and regulatory T cells. Clones were sequenced by immunoSEQ multiplex PCR, and TCRdb holds only the in-frame ones, with some missing. The table has over 90,000 clones, 80% to 95% seen once. The sample was CD4+ T cells sorted from blood. These receptors came from a human donor in good health.

V is TRBV11-3 and J is TRBJ1-1; D ambiguous. The CDR3 extends over 16 amino acids. CDR1 and CDR2 from the germline V gene are SGHNT and YENEEA. V dropped 6 bases and J dropped 1 base, with 18 bases sitting between them. CDR3 region: CASRGGIGHGNTEAFF. As DNA, the CDR3 is TGTGCCAGCAGAGGTGGGATAGGGCACGGGAACACTGAAGCTTTCTTT.

The chain joins TRBV29-1 to TRBJ2-6; D is ambiguous. CDR1 and CDR2 (germline): SQVTM, ANQGSEA. The CDR3 consists of 13 residues. V was trimmed by 3 bases and J by 2 bases, leaving 5 bases between them. CDR3 DNA: TGCAGCGTTGAGGGTCCTGGGGCCAACGTCCTGACTTTC. Its protein is CSVEGPGANVLTF.

This rearrangement joins TRBV19 to TRBJ2-3; TRBD1 might be the D (6 bases). From germline, CDR1 is LNHDA and CDR2 SQIVND (reference sequence). The V end was cut by 0 bases, the J end by 6 bases, with 7 bases between. The CDR3 runs to 13 residues. The DNA for the CDR3 is TGTGCCAGTAGTATAGAAAGGGGGGATACGCAGTATTTT. Translation: CASSIERGDTQYF.

The chain is built from TRBV7-3 and TRBJ2-3; D uncertain. Trimming left V 5 bases short and J 2 bases short, with 14 bases between. Germline assignment: CDR1 SGHTA and CDR2 FQGTGA. The CDR3 length is 15 residues. CDR3 DNA sequence: TGTGCCAGCAGCCCCCTGGGCGGTATCACAGATACGCAGTATTTT. Translation: CASSPLGGITDTQYF.

The CDR3 DNA sequence: TGTGCCAGTCAGCCATCCACGGAGCCCTACGAGCAGTACTTC. It specifies CASQPSTEPYEQYF. The chain has TRBV19 and TRBJ2-7, with D uncertain. Trimming removed 8 bases at V and 2 bases at J, with 16 bases between. The CDR3 is made up of 14 amino acids. CDR1 is LNHDA, CDR2 SQIVND, per germline (reference sequence).

The gene calls are TRBV6-5 and TRBJ2-7, with D perhaps matching TRBD1 (5 bases). Per germline, CDR1 MNHEY and CDR2 SVGAGI. CDR3 length equals 14 residues. Trimming took 6 bases from V and 3 from J, leaving 15 bases between them. The CDR3 DNA reads as TGTGCCAGCAGGCCAAGACAGTCCCGCTACGAGCAGTACTTC. Protein: CASRPRQSRYEQYF.

This clone occurred once. This chain links TRBV11-2 with TRBJ2-3, with D unresolved. The V gene lost 4 bases and the J gene lost 1 base, with 12 bases spanning the gap. Germline V gene sequence: CDR1 SGHAT, CDR2 FQNNGV. The CDR3 loop spans 15 amino acids. The chain's CDR3 is CASSSGPGGTDTQYF. CDR3 nucleotides: TGTGCCAGCAGCTCCGGACCCGGAGGCACAGATACGCAGTATTTT.

The chain combines TRBV5-6 with TRBJ1-2, with D possibly being TRBD1 (5 bases). Per germline, CDR1 SGHDT and CDR2 YYEEEE. The CDR3 totals 16 residues. V lost 4 bases and J lost 2, with 18 bases in between. DNA of the CDR3: TGTGCCAGCAGCCCAGATCACCGGGACCTCAACTATGGCTACACCTTC. Its protein is CASSPDHRDLNYGYTF.

This sequence joins TRBV19 and TRBJ1-1; the match to TRBD1 covers 7 bases. Germline trimming cut 1 base from V and 2 bases from J; bases unmatched to any gene: 7. Looked up from germline, CDR1 is LNHDA and CDR2 is SQIVND (reference sequence). The length of the CDR3 is 16 residues. CDR3 sequence: CASSIGQGRGNTEAFF. CDR3 coding DNA: TGTGCCAGTAGTATAGGACAGGGTAGGGGAAACACTGAAGCTTTCTTT.

This clone was seen only a few times. J is TRBJ2-3 and V is TRBV10-1, with a tentative D call TRBD1 (5 bases). There are 14 residues in the CDR3. The V and J ends lost 0 bases and 7 bases respectively, with 11 bases between them. CDR1 is WNHNN and CDR2 is SYGVQD in the germline V gene (reference sequence). Here the CDR3 reads CASSESPGKHTQYF. The CDR3 nucleotides read TGCGCCAGCAGTGAGTCGCCAGGGAAGCATACGCAGTATTTT.